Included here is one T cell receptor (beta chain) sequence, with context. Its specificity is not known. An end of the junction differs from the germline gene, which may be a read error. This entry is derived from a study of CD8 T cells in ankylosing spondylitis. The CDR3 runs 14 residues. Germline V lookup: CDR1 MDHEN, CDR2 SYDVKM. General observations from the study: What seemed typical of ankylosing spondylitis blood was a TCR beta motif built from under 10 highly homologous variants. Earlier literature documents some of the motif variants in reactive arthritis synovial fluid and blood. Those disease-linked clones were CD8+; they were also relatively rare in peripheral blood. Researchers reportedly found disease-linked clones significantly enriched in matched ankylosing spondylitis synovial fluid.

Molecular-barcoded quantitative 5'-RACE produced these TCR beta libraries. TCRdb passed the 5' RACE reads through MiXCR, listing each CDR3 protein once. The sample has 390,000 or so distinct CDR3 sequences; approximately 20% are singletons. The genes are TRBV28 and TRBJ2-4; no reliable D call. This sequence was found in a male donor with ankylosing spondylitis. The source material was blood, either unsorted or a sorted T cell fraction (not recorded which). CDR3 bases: TGTGCCAGCAGTTTGATCGGGTCGGAAAACATTCTGTACTTC. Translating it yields CASSLIGSENILYF. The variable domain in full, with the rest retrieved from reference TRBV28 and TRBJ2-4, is DVKVTQSSRYLVKRTGEKVFLECVQDMDHENMFWYRQDPGLGLRLIYFSYDVKMKEKGDIPEGYSVSREKKERFSLILESASTNQTSMYLCASSLIGSENILYFGAGTRLSVL.